This T cell receptor beta chain was recovered during a study of monozygotic twins with inflammatory bowel disease. As for this clonotype: What it binds is unknown.

Study observations and caveats: Patients with IBD had less TCRbeta diversity (inverse Simpson) than their healthy co-twins.

Each UMI, carrying a 6-nucleotide sample barcode, came from template switching. TCRdb reprocessed the 5' RACE reads and reports one entry per CDR3 protein, with no DNA. This sample's clone table lists 200,000 to 250,000 distinct CDR3 sequences. The blood volume drawn from each donor was around 2.5 ml. This sequence originates from a human donor with ulcerative colitis or Crohn's disease, or a healthy co-twin of an affected twin (not recorded which). Sequenced sample: blood.

CDR3 protein: CASSHANYGYTF. V usage is TRBV4-2 and J usage is TRBJ1-2. CDR3 length equals 12 residues. Germline assignment: CDR1 LGHNA and CDR2 YNFKEQ.